This T cell receptor (beta chain) originates from a study of shared clonotypes between healthy human individuals. V lost 1 base, J lost 4 bases, and 5 bases stayed unmatched. CDR1 is SGHDN, CDR2 FVKESK, per germline. There are 15 residues in the CDR3. Sequenced by immunoSEQ multiplex PCR; TCRdb stores in-frame clones only, minus some. The table includes about 2,200,000 clones, about 93% detected once. Naive CD8 populations comprised CD45RO-negative cells positively selected for CCR7, excluding terminally differentiated effector memory CD45RA+ cells. The chain uses TRBV14 and TRBJ2-7, with 9 bases that match TRBD1. Sequencing was carried out using naive CD8+ T cells from PBMCs. The sequence derives from a man aged 18-30 years in good health. Some clones in this sample may be carry-over from other donors' samples. CDR3 sequence: CASSQGGTGFYEQYF. CDR3 DNA sequence: TGTGCCAGCAGCCAAGGGGGGACAGGGTTTTACGAGCAGTACTTC. The full variable domain, in which reference TRBV14 and TRBJ2-7 provide the parts outside the CDR3, is EAGVTQFPSHSVIEKGQTVTLRCDPISGHDNLYWYRRVMGKEIKFLLHFVKESKQDESGMPNNRFLAERTGGTYSTLKVQPAELEDSGVYFCASSQGGTGFYEQYFGPGTRLTVT.